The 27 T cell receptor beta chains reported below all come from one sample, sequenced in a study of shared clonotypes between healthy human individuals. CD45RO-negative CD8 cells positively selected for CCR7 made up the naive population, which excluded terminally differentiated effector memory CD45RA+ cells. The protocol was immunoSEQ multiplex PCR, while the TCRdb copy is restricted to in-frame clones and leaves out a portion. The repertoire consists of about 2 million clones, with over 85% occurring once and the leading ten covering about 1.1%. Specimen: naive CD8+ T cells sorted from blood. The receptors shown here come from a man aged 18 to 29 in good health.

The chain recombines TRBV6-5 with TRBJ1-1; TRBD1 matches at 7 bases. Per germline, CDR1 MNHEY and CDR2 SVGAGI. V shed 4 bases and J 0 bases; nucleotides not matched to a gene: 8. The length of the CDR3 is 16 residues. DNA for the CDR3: TGTGCCAGCAGTTCCTCTGGACAGGAGATGAACACTGAAGCTTTCTTT. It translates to CASSSSGQEMNTEAFF.

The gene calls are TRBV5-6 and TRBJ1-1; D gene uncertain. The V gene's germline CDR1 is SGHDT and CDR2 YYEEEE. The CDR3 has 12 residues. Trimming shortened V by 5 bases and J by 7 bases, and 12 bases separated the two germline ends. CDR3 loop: CASRDPGVEAFF. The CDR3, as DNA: TGTGCCAGCAGAGACCCTGGGGTTGAAGCTTTCTTT.

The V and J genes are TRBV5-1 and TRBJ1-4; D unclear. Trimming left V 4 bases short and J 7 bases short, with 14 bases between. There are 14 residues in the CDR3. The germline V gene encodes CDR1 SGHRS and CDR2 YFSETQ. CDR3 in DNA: TGCGCCAGCAGCCCCCCTCAAGGCCGTGAAAAACTGTTTTTT. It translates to CASSPPQGREKLFF.

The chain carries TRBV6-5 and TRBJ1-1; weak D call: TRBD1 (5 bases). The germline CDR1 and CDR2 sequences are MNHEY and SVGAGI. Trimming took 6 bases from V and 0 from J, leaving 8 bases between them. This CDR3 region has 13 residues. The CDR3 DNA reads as TGTGCCAGCAGCAAGACAGTGAACACTGAAGCTTTCTTT. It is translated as CASSKTVNTEAFF.

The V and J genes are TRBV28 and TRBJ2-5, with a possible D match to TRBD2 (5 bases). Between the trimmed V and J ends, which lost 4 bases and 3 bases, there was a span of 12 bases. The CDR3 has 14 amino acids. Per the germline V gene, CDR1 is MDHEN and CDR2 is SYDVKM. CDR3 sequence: CASSSRAAEETQYF. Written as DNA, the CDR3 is TGTGCCAGCAGTTCCCGAGCAGCGGAAGAGACCCAGTACTTC. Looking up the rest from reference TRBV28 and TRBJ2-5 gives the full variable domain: DVKVTQSSRYLVKRTGEKVFLECVQDMDHENMFWYRQDPGLGLRLIYFSYDVKMKEKGDIPEGYSVSREKKERFSLILESASTNQTSMYLCASSSRAAEETQYFGPGTRLLVL.

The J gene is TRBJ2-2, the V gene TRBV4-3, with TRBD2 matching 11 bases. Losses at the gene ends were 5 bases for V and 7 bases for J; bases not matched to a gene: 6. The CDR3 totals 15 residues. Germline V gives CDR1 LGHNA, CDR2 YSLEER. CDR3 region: CASSDLAGGIGELFF. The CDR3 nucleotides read TGCGCCAGCAGCGATCTAGCGGGAGGTATCGGGGAGCTGTTTTTT.

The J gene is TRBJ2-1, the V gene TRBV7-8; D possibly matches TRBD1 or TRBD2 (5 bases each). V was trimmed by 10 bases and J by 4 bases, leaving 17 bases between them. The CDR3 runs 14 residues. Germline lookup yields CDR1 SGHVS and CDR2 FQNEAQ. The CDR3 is CATSGTPLYNEQFF. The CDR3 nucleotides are TGTGCCACCTCAGGGACCCCCCTTTACAATGAGCAGTTCTTC.

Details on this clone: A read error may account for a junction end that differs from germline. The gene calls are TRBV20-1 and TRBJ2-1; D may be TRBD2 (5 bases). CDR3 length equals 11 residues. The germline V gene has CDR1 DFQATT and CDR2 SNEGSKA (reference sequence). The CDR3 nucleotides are TGCAGTGCAAGAGCGGTCTATGAGCAGTTCTTC. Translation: CSARAVYEQFF.

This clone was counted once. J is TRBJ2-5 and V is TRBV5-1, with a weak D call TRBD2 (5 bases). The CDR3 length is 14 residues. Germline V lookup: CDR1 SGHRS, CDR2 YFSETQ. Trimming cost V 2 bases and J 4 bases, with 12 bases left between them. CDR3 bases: TGCGCCAGCAGCTTTTTAGGCGAGGGAGAGACCCAGTACTTC. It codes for CASSFLGEGETQYF.

As DNA, the CDR3 is TGCGCCAGCAGCCAAGTGACTAGCGGAGCCTACGAGCAGTACTTC. This translates into CASSQVTSGAYEQYF. V is TRBV4-1 and J is TRBJ2-7; 9 bases fit TRBD2. With V trimmed by 1 base and J by 2 bases, 3 bases remained unmatched. The germline V gene encodes CDR1 MGHRA and CDR2 YSYEKL. The CDR3 sequence is 15 residues long.

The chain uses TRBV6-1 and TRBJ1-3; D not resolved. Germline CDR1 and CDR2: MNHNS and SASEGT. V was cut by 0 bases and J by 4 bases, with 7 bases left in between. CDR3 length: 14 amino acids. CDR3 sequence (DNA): TGTGCCAGCAGTGAAGCCCCGGGCGGAAACACCATATATTTT. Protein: CASSEAPGGNTIYF.

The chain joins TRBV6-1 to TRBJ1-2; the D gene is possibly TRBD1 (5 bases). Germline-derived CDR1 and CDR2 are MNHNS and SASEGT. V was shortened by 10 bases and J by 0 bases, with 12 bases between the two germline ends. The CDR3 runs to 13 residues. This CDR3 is CATLDTTNYGYTF. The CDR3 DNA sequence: TGTGCCACCTTGGACACCACTAACTATGGCTACACCTTC.

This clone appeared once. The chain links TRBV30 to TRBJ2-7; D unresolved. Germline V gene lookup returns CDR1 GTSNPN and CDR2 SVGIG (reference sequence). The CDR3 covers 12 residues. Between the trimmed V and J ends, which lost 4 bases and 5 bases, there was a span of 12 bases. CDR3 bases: TGTGCCTGGAATTCCCTGATCGACGAGCAGTACTTC. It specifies CAWNSLIDEQYF.

The DNA for the CDR3 is TGTGCCAGCAGCCGTCCCCTCCGGACGGGTTCTTCCTACGAGCAGTACTTC. Amino acid sequence: CASSRPLRTGSSYEQYF. This rearrangement joins TRBV28 to TRBJ2-7; D gene uncertain. CDR1 and CDR2 from the germline V gene are MDHEN and SYDVKM. The CDR3 extends over 17 amino acids. V lost 6 bases, J lost 1 base, and 22 bases lay in between.

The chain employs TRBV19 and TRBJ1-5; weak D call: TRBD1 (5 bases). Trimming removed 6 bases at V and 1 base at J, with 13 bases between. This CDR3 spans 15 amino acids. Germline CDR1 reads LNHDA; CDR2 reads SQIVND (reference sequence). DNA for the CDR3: TGTGCCAGTAGCGAAGTGGGGGGAAGCAATCAGCCCCAGCATTTT. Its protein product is CASSEVGGSNQPQHF.

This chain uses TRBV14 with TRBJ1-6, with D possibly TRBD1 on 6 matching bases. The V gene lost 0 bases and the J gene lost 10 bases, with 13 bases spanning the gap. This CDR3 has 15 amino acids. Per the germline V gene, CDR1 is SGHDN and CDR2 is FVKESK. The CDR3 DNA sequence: TGTGCCAGCAGCCAAGATTCAGGGGCGGGGTCACCCCTCCACTTT. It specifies CASSQDSGAGSPLHF.

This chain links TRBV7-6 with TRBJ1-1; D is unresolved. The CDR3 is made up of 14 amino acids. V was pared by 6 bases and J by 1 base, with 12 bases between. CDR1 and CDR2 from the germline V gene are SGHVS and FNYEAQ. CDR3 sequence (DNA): TGTGCCAGCAGTTTAATGTCGCAGAACACTGAAGCTTTCTTT. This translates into CASSLMSQNTEAFF.

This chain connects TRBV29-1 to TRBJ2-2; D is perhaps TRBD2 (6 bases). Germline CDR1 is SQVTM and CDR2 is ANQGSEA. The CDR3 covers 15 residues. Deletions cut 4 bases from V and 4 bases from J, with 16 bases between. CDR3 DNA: TGCAGCGTTGGTGGAGGGGATATTGGCACCGGGGAGCTGTTTTTT. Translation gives CSVGGGDIGTGELFF.

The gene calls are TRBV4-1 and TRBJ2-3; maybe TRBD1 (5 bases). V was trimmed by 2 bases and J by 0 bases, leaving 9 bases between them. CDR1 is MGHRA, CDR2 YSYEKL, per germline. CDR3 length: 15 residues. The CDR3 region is CASSQMTASTDTQYF. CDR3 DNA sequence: TGCGCCAGCAGCCAAATGACAGCTAGCACAGATACGCAGTATTTT.

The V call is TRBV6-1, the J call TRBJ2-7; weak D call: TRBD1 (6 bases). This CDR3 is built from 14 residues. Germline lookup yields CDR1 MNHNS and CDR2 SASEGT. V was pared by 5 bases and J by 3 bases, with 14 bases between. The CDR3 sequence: CASSPRDTIYEQYF. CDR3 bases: TGTGCCAGCAGTCCCCGGGACACCATCTACGAGCAGTACTTC.

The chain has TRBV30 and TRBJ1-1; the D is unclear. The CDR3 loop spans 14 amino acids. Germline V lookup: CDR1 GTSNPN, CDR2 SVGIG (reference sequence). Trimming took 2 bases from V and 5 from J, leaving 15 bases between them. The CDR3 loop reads CAWSPGRGATEAFF. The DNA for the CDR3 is TGTGCCTGGAGTCCAGGACGAGGAGCAACTGAAGCTTTCTTT.

The CDR3 loop is CASSQNQGHNEKLFF. The CDR3 nucleotides read TGCGCCAGCAGCCAAAATCAGGGCCATAATGAAAAACTGTTTTTT. V is TRBV4-3 and J is TRBJ1-4; D perhaps matches TRBD1 (5 bases). CDR1 is LGHNA, CDR2 YSLEER, per germline. CDR3 length: 15 amino acids. Trimming cost V 2 bases and J 4 bases, with 11 bases left between them.

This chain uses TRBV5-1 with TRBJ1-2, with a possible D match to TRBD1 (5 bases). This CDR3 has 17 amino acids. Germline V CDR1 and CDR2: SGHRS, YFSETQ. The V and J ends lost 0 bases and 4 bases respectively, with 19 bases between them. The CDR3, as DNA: TGCGCCAGCAGCTTGGTCCCCGGGGACGGGGGGTCCTATGGCTACACCTTC. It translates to CASSLVPGDGGSYGYTF.

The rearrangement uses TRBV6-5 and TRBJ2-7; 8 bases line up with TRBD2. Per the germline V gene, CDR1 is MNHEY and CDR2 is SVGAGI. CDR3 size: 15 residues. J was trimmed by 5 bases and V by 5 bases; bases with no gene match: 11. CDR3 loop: CASSHAIAGKDEQYF. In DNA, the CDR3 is TGTGCCAGCAGTCACGCCATAGCGGGAAAAGACGAGCAGTACTTC.

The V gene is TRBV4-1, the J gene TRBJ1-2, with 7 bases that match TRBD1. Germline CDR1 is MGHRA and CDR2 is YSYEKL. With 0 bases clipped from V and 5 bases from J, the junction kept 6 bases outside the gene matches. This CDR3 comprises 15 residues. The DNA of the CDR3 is TGCGCCAGCAGCCAAGAGGACCGGGACAGTTATGGCTACACCTTC. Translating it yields CASSQEDRDSYGYTF.

CDR3 sequence reads: CASRMLAGFYNEQFF. In DNA, the CDR3 is TGTGCCAGCAGAATGCTAGCGGGGTTCTACAATGAGCAGTTCTTC. This chain uses TRBV6-6 with TRBJ2-1; 9 nucleotides match TRBD2. The CDR3 is 15 residues long. J gave up 3 bases and V 6 bases, and 6 bases lay outside the gene matches. CDR1 MNHNY and CDR2 SVGAGI come from the germline V gene (reference sequence).

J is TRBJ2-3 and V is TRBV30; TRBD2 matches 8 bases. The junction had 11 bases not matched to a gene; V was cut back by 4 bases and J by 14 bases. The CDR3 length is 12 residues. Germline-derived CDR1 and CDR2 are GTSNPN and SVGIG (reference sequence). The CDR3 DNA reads TGTGCCTGGACAGGAGCGGGAGTAAGTCCGTATTTT. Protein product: CAWTGAGVSPYF.